These 21 T cell receptor beta chains originate from one sample sequenced in a study of identical twins. In TCRdb, the 5' RACE reads were re-called with MiXCR into one record per CDR3 protein. The sample gives around 500,000 distinct CDR3 sequences, 14% of which show up once; around 0.52% is in the top ten. The same data also contributed to another study, on yellow fever vaccine responses in identical twins.

Sequenced material: CD4+ T cells sorted from blood. The source is a woman between 18 and 29 years old in good health.

The V gene is TRBV19, the J gene TRBJ2-7, with 10 nucleotides matching TRBD2. Germline CDR1 LNHDA, CDR2 SQIVND (reference sequence). This CDR3 is 14 amino acids long. The V and J ends lost 7 bases and 2 bases, in that order; junction bases with no gene match: 5. The CDR3 DNA reads as TGTGCCAGTACCCCTAGCGGGAGAACCTACGAGCAGTACTTC. As protein: CASTPSGRTYEQYF.

The chain carries TRBV5-1 and TRBJ2-7, with 8 bases that match TRBD1. With 0 bases clipped from V and 5 bases from J, the junction kept 7 bases outside the gene matches. Per germline, CDR1 SGHRS and CDR2 YFSETQ. The CDR3 sequence is 15 residues long. The CDR3 here is CASSLGQGARHEQYF. The CDR3 region has the DNA TGCGCCAGCAGCTTGGGGCAGGGGGCAAGGCACGAGCAGTACTTC.

The rearrangement links TRBV20-1 to TRBJ2-5, with D possibly being TRBD1 (6 bases). Trimming removed 1 base from V and 1 base from J, with 19 bases in between. Germline CDR1 and CDR2: DFQATT and SNEGSKA (reference sequence). The CDR3 sequence is 17 residues long. DNA for the CDR3: TGCAGTGCTAGAGCCTTGCTAGGGGGATCGCTCCAAGAGACCCAGTACTTC. Residues: CSARALLGGSLQETQYF.

The sample holds a few counts of this clonotype. The CDR3 sequence is CASSREGLYYEQYF. DNA for the CDR3: TGTGCCAGCAGTCGGGAAGGGCTCTATTACGAGCAGTACTTC. The gene calls are TRBV28 and TRBJ2-7; TRBD2 is a possible D gene (5 bases). V lost 5 bases and J 4 bases, leaving 15 bases between the germline ends. CDR3 size: 14 residues. Germline V gene data show CDR1 as MDHEN and CDR2 as SYDVKM.

The genes are TRBV28 and TRBJ2-7; 12 bases match TRBD2. V shed 5 bases, J shed 5 bases, and the junction held 13 bases outside the gene matches. The CDR3 length is 17 residues. The V gene's germline CDR1 is MDHEN and CDR2 SYDVKM. The CDR3 is CASSTSRTSGKFDEQYF. Written as DNA, the CDR3 is TGTGCCAGCAGTACTTCCCGGACTAGCGGGAAGTTCGACGAGCAGTACTTC.

The V gene is TRBV29-1, the J gene TRBJ2-5; tentatively, D is TRBD2 (6 bases). The length of the CDR3 is 13 residues. Trimming removed 4 bases at V and 4 bases at J, with 13 bases between. Germline V gene data show CDR1 as SQVTM and CDR2 as ANQGSEA. The CDR3 nucleotides read TGCAGCGTTGGCCCGGGACTGGGAGAGACCCAGTACTTC. This translates into CSVGPGLGETQYF.

This clonotype was counted a few times. The chain has TRBV29-1 and TRBJ2-3; 9 nucleotides line up with TRBD1. There are 15 residues in the CDR3. With V trimmed by 0 bases and J by 1 base, 2 bases remained unmatched. Germline CDR1 reads SQVTM; CDR2 reads ANQGSEA. The CDR3 region has the DNA TGCAGCGTTGAAGATGGGGACAGGGGCACAGATACGCAGTATTTT. Translation: CSVEDGDRGTDTQYF.

This clonotype was observed many times. The chain uses TRBV5-1 and TRBJ2-7; TRBD1 might be the D (6 bases). Trimming removed 1 base at V and 2 bases at J, with 7 bases between. The germline V gene encodes CDR1 SGHRS and CDR2 YFSETQ. The CDR3 has 13 amino acids. The CDR3 DNA is TGCGCCAGCAGCTTGAACAGGGCCTACGAGCAGTACTTC. It yields the protein CASSLNRAYEQYF. Looking up the rest from reference TRBV5-1 and TRBJ2-7 gives the full variable domain: KAGVTQTPRYLIKTRGQQVTLSCSPISGHRSVSWYQQTPGQGLQFLFEYFSETQRNKGNFPGRFSGRQFSNSRSEMNVSTLELGDSALYLCASSLNRAYEQYFGPGTRLTVT.

This chain connects TRBV24-1 to TRBJ2-5, with D hard to call. The length of the CDR3 is 14 residues. Per germline, CDR1 KGHDR and CDR2 SFDVKD. Trimming stripped 3 bases from V and 5 bases from J, with 12 bases between. The CDR3 spells CATSDKARPETQYF. CDR3 DNA sequence: TGTGCCACCAGTGATAAGGCCAGGCCGGAGACCCAGTACTTC.

There are a few counts of this clonotype. The chain joins TRBV4-3 to TRBJ2-7, with D hard to call. The CDR3 covers 16 residues. V shed 4 bases and J shed 2 bases, with 18 bases lying between them. The germline CDR1 and CDR2 sequences are LGHNA and YSLEER. CDR3 residues: CASSPTPAVVPYEQYF. DNA of the CDR3: TGCGCCAGCAGCCCTACTCCTGCGGTCGTCCCCTACGAGCAGTACTTC.

This clonotype has a handful of counts. The rearrangement joins TRBV11-1 to TRBJ2-3; D possibly corresponds to TRBD2 (7 bases). Germline values: CDR1 SGHAT, CDR2 FQDESV (reference sequence). The CDR3 consists of 18 residues. Trimming shortened V by 5 bases and J by 8 bases, and 29 bases separated the two germline ends. CDR3 region: CASSPHAIVAGAPGTQYF. In DNA, the CDR3 is TGTGCCAGCAGCCCCCACGCAATCGTTGCGGGGGCCCCGGGTACGCAGTATTTT.

This clonotype was seen a few times. The CDR3 loop is CSARPSGTRGETQYF. CDR3 sequence (DNA): TGCAGTGCTAGGCCATCCGGGACCCGGGGAGAGACCCAGTACTTC. The chain carries TRBV20-1 and TRBJ2-5, with D tentatively TRBD1 or TRBD2 (5 bases each). Germline V lookup: CDR1 DFQATT, CDR2 SNEGSKA (reference sequence). Trimming pared 3 bases from V and 4 bases from J, leaving 18 bases between. The CDR3 has 15 amino acids.

The genes are TRBV9 and TRBJ2-3; TRBD2 agrees at 8 bases. CDR1 and CDR2 (germline): SGDLS, YYNGEE. V trimming: 1 base; J trimming: 0 bases; junction bases outside the gene matches: 4. The length of the CDR3 is 16 residues. The CDR3, as DNA: TGTGCCAGCAGCGTACTCGGCGGGGGGAGCACAGATACGCAGTATTTT. Amino acids: CASSVLGGGSTDTQYF.

The chain has TRBV28 and TRBJ1-2; possible D gene TRBD1, 5 bases. The V gene lost 7 bases and the J gene lost 7 bases, with 13 bases spanning the gap. Looked up from germline, CDR1 is MDHEN and CDR2 is SYDVKM. The CDR3 is 12 amino acids. CDR3 sequence: CASKRDDVGYTF. Here the CDR3 DNA reads TGTGCCAGCAAACGGGACGATGTTGGCTACACCTTC.

The CDR3, as DNA: TGCAGTGCCGAACCGGGACTAGTCCAATACGAGCAGTACTTC. This gives the protein CSAEPGLVQYEQYF. The chain joins TRBV20-1 to TRBJ2-7; 8 nucleotides agree with TRBD2. This CDR3 is 14 amino acids long. Germline-derived CDR1 and CDR2 are DFQATT and SNEGSKA (reference sequence). The V and J ends lost 6 bases and 4 bases, in that order; junction bases with no gene match: 11.

This clonotype has more than one count but fewer than ten. This chain's CDR3 is CASSDYAHLGTGGFYSNEKLFF. In nucleotides, the CDR3 is TGTGCCAGCAGTGACTACGCCCACCTCGGGACAGGGGGCTTTTATTCTAATGAAAAACTGTTTTTT. The chain is built from TRBV6-4 and TRBJ1-4, with TRBD1 matching 12 bases. The CDR3 sequence is 22 residues long. CDR1 and CDR2 (germline): MRHNA, SNTAGT. V was pared by 1 base and J by 3 bases, with 18 bases of the junction left unmatched.

The chain is built from TRBV7-2 and TRBJ2-2; either TRBD1 or TRBD2 may fit D (5 bases each). From germline, CDR1 is SGHTA and CDR2 FQGNSA. V was pared by 5 bases and J by 6 bases, with 16 bases between. The CDR3 totals 15 residues. The CDR3 sequence is CASSHLRGAAGELFF. The DNA for the CDR3 is TGTGCCAGCAGCCATCTACGGGGCGCTGCCGGGGAGCTGTTTTTT.

The chain employs TRBV3-1 and TRBJ1-1, with D possibly matching TRBD1 (5 bases). Per the germline V gene, CDR1 is LGHDT and CDR2 is YNNKEL (reference sequence). Trimming removed 1 base from V and 6 bases from J, with 12 bases in between. The CDR3 loop spans 14 amino acids. The CDR3 spells CASSQVPGRAEAFF. The CDR3, as DNA: TGTGCCAGCAGCCAAGTTCCGGGGCGCGCTGAAGCTTTCTTT.

The V call is TRBV6-5, the J call TRBJ2-5; 8 positions match TRBD2. Germline assignment: CDR1 MNHEY and CDR2 SVGAGI. The CDR3 loop spans 15 amino acids. V shed 2 bases and J 2 bases; nucleotides not matched to a gene: 4. The CDR3 nucleotides are TGTGCCAGCAGTTACGGGACTAGTATACAAGAGACCCAGTACTTC. Protein product: CASSYGTSIQETQYF.

This clonotype came up a few times. The J gene is TRBJ2-5, the V gene TRBV6-2 or TRBV6-3; maybe TRBD1 (6 bases). Trimming took 7 bases from V and 5 from J, leaving 11 bases between them. Per germline, CDR1 MNHEY and CDR2 SVGEGT. CDR3 size: 12 residues. CDR3 region: CASTTGLETQYF. DNA for the CDR3: TGTGCCAGCACCACAGGGTTGGAGACCCAGTACTTC.

The chain uses TRBV28 and TRBJ1-2, with TRBD1 matching over 12 bases. Germline V CDR1 and CDR2: MDHEN, SYDVKM. This CDR3 contains 15 residues. With 2 bases clipped from V and 7 bases from J, the junction kept 5 bases outside the gene matches. CDR3 region: CASSLRGQGALGYTF. For the CDR3, the DNA is TGTGCCAGCAGTTTACGGGGACAGGGGGCGCTTGGCTACACCTTC.